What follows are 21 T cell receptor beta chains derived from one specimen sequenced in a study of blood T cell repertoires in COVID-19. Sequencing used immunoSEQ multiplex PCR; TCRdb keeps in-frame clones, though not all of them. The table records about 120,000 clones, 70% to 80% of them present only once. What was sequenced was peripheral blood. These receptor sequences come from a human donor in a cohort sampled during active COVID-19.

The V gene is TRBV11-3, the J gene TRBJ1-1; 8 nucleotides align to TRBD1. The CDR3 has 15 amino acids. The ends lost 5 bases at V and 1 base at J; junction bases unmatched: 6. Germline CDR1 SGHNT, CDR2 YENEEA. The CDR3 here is CASSPGQGPNTEAFF. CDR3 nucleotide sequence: TGTGCCAGCAGCCCAGGACAGGGCCCGAACACTGAAGCTTTCTTT.

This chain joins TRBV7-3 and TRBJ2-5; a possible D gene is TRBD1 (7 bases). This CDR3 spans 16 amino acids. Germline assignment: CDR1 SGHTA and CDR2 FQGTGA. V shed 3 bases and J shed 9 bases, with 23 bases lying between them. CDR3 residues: CASSFQGGPQGSAQYF. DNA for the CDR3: TGTGCCAGCAGCTTTCAGGGGGGTCCGCAGGGGTCGGCCCAGTACTTC.

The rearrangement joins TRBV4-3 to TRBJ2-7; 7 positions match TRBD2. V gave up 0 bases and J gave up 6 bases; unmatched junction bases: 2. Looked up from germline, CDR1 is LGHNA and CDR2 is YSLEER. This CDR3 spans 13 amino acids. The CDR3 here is CASSQDPGGEQYF. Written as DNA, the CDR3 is TGCGCCAGCAGCCAAGATCCGGGGGGCGAGCAGTACTTC.

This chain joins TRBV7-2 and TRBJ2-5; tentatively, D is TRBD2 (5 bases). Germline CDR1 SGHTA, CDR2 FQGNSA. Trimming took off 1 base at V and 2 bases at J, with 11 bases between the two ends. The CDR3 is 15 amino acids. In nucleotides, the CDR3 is TGTGCCAGCAGCTTAGAAGCGGACGCACAAGAGACCCAGTACTTC. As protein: CASSLEADAQETQYF.

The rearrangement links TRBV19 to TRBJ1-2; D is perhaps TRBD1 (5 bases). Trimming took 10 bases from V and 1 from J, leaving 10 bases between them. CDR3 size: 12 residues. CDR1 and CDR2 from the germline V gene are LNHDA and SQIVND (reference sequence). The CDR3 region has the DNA TGTGCCACCAGGGCCTTTAACTATGGCTACACCTTC. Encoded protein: CATRAFNYGYTF.

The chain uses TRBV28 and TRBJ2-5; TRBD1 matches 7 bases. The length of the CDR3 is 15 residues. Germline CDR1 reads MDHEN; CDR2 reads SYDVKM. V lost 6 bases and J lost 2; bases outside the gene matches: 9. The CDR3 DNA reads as TGTGCCAGCAGCCAAGGGGGCAGGGGGCAAGAGACCCAGTACTTC. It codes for CASSQGGRGQETQYF.

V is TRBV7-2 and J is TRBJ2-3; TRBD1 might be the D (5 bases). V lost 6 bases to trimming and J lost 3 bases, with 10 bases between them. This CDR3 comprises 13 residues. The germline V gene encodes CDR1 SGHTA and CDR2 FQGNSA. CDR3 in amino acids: CASRPRTTDTQYF. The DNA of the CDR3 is TGTGCCAGCAGACCACGGACAACAGATACGCAGTATTTT.

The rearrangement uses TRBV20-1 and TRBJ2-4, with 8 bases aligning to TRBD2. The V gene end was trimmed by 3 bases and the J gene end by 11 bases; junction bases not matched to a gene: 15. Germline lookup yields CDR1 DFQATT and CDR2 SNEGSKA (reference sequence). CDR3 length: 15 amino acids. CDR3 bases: TGCAGTGCTAGTCCCATAGCGGGACATGGCGTCCTTCAGTACTTC. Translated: CSASPIAGHGVLQYF.

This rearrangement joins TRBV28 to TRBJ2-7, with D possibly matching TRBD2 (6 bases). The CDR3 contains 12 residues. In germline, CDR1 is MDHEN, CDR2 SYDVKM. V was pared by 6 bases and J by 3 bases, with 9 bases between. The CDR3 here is CASRRGGYEQYF. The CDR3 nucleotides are TGTGCCAGCAGACGGGGAGGCTACGAGCAGTACTTC.

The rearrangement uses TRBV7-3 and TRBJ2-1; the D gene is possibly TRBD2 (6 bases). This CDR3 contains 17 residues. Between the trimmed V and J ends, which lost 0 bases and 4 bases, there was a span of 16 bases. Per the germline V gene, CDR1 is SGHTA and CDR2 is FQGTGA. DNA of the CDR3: TGTGCCAGCAGCTTAACCTCTCCGGGACTGGCTTACAATGAGCAGTTCTTC. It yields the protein CASSLTSPGLAYNEQFF.

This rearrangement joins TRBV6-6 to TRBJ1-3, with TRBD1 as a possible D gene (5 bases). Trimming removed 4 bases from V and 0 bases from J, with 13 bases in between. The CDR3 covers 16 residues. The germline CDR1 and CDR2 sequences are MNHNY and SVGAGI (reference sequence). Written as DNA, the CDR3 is TGTGCCAGCAGTTTAAGCTCAGGGTTCTCTGGAAACACCATATATTTT. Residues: CASSLSSGFSGNTIYF.

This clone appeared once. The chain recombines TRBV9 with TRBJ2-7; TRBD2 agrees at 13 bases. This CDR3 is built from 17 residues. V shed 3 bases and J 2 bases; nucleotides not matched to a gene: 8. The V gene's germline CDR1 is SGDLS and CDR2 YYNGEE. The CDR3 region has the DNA TGTGCCAGCAGCGGGACTAGCGGGAGCGTCGGAGCCTACGAGCAGTACTTC. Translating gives CASSGTSGSVGAYEQYF. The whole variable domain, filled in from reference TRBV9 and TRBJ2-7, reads DSGVTQTPKHLITATGQRVTLRCSPRSGDLSVYWYQQSLDQGLQFLIQYYNGEERAKGNILERFSAQQFPDLHSELNLSSLELGDSALYFCASSGTSGSVGAYEQYFGPGTRLTVT.

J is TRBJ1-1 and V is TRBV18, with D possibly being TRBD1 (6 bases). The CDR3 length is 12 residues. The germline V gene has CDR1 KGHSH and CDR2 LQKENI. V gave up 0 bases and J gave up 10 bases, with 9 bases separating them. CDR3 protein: CASSPPGGSAFF. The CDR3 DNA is TGTGCCAGCTCACCACCAGGGGGATCAGCTTTCTTT.

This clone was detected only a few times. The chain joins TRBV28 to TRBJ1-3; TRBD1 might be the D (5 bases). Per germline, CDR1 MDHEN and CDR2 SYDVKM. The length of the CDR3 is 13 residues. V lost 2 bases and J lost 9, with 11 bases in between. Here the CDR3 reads CASSLAGPITIYF. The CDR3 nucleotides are TGTGCCAGCAGTTTAGCGGGGCCCATCACCATATATTTT.

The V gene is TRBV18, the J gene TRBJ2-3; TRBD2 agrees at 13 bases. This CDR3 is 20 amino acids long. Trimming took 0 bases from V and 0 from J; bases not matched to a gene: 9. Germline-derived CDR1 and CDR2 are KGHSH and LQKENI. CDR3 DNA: TGTGCCAGCTCACCACCGTTTACTAGCGGGAGGGGAACTAGCACAGATACGCAGTATTTT. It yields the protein CASSPPFTSGRGTSTDTQYF.

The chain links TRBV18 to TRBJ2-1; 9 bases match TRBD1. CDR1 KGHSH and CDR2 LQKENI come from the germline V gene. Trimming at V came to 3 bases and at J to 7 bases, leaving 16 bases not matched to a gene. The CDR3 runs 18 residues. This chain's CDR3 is CASSPQGPTGGAYNEQFF. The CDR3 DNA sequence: TGTGCCAGCTCACCCCAGGGGCCAACAGGGGGCGCTTATAATGAGCAGTTCTTC.

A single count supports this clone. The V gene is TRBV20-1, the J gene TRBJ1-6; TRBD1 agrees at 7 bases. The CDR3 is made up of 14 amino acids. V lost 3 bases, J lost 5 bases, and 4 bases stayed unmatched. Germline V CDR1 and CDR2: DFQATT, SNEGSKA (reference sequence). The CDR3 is CSASSQGDNSPLHF. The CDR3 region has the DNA TGCAGTGCTAGTTCTCAGGGGGATAATTCACCCCTCCACTTT.

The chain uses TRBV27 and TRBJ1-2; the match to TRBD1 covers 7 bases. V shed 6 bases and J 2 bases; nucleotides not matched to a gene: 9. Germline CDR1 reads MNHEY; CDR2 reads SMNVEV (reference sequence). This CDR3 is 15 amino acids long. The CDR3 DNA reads TGTGCCAGCAGCTACGGGGACAGACCGAACTATGGCTACACCTTC. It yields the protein CASSYGDRPNYGYTF.

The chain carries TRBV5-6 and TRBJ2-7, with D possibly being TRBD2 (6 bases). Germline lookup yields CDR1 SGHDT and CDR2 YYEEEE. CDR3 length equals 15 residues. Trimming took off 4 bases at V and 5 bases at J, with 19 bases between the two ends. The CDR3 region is CASSQPGLYPNEQYF. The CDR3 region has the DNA TGTGCCAGCAGCCAACCGGGACTCTACCCCAACGAGCAGTACTTC.

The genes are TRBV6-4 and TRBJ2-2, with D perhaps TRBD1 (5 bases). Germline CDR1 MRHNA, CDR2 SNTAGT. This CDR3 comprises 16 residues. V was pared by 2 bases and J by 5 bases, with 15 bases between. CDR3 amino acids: CASSDRGLLRTGELFF. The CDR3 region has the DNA TGTGCCAGCAGTGACAGGGGTCTTCTCAGAACCGGGGAGCTGTTTTTT.

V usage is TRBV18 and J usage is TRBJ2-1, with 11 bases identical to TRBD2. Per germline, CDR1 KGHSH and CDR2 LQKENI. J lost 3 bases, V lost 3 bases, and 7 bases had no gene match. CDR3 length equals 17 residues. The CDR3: CASSPTSGRYLYNEQFF. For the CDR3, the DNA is TGTGCCAGCTCACCTACTAGCGGGAGATATCTCTACAATGAGCAGTTCTTC.